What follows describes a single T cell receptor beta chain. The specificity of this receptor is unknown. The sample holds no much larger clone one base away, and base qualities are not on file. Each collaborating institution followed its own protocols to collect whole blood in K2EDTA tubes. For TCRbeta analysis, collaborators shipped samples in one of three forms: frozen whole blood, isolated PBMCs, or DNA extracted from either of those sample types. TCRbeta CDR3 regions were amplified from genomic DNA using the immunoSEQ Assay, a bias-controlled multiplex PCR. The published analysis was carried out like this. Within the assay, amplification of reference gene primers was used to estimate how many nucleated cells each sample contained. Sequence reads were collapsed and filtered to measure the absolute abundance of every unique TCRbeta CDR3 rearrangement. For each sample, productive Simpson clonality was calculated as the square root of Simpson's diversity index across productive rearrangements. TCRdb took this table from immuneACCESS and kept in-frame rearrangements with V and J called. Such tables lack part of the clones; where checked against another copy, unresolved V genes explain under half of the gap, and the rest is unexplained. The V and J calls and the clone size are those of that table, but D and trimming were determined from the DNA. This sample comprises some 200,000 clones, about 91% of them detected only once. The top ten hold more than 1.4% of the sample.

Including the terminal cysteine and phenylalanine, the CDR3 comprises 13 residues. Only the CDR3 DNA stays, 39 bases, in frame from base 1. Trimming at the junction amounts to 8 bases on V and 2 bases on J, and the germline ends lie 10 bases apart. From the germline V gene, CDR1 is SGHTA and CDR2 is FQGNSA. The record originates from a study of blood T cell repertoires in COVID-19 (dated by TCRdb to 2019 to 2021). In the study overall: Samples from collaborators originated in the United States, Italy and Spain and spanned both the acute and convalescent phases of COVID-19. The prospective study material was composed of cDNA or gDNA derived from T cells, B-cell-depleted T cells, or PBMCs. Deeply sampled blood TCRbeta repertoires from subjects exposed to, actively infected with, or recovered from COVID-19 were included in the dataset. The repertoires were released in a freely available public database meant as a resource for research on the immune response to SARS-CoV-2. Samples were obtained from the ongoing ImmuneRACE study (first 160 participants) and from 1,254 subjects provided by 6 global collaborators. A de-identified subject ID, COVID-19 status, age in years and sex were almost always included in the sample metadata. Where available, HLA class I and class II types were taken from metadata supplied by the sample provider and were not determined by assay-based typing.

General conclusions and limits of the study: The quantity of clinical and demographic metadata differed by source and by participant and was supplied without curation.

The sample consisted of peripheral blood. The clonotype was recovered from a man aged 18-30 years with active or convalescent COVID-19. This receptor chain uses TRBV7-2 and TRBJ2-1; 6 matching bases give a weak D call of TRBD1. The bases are TGTGCCAGCGAGGGGGATACCTACAATGAGCAGTTCTTC. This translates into CASEGDTYNEQFF.